This TCR beta chain emerged from a study of CD8+CD57+ T cells in acquired aplastic anemia. In patients chosen for sequencing, flow cytometry had shown CD8+CD57+ cell expansion. Genomic DNA provided the template from which TCR beta VDJ and CDR3 profiles were obtained. In TCRdb, the reads were re-called with MiXCR into one record per CDR3 protein. The data contain around 180,000 distinct CDR3 sequences, about half of them singletons. This clonotype has more than one count but fewer than ten. The CDR3 is 13 residues long. Trimming left V 1 base short and J 1 base short, with 6 bases between. Germline CDR1 and CDR2: SQVTM and ANQGSEA.

The sequenced material came from sorted CD4+, CD8+, or CD8+CD57+ T cells (not recorded which) from PBMCs. J is TRBJ2-3 and V is TRBV29-1; no firm D call. The receptor was derived from a human donor with aplastic anemia. The CDR3 sequence is CSVEGGGTDTQYF. The CDR3 DNA follows: TGCAGCGTTGAAGGAGGTGGCACAGATACGCAGTATTTT.